A selection of T cell receptor beta chains follows, all from one sample in a study of OX40 agonist ivuxolimab in advanced cancers. Generated by immunoSEQ multiplex PCR, the TCRdb table keeps only in-frame clones and is missing some. The sample includes 26,000 or so clones, 88% of them seen just once. Specimen: CD4+ or CD8+ T cells sorted from blood, collected in a trial of the OX40 agonist ivuxolimab. These receptors came from an adult with an advanced solid tumor such as melanoma, head and neck, liver or kidney cancer. Both conserved end residues are part of each CDR3.

V,CDR3
TRBV7-9,CASSAPGLATRFGDEQYF
TRBV14,CASSPGGPEAFF
TRBV4-1,CASSLSGTGGHLRYF
TRBV27,CASSFGQGAGEQYF
TRBV10-2,CASALYNEQFF
TRBV28,CASSPVLGLYGYTF
TRBV27,CASSLLGSVYEQYF
TRBV6-5,CASISPGGPNGYTF
TRBV7-2,CASSPPQGNSPLHF
TRBV2,CASSLLNLYDEQYF
TRBV4-1,CASRGLQETQYF
TRBV28,CASSPQGLLTEAFF
TRBV9,CASSTVSGATYEQYF
TRBV4-3,CASSQDRLAGGPQQFF
TRBV5-5,CASTPTGRGHSNEKLFF
TRBV4-1,CASSQDPSGMGSYGYTF
TRBV29-1,CSVEGTGSEQFF
TRBV6-4,CASSPGQDYNEQFF
TRBV19,CASSPTTAFSNYGYTF
TRBV5-1,CASSTFGQGSDTQYF
TRBV27,CASWDRGNYGYTF
TRBV6-6,CASSYLNRNHTDTQYF
TRBV2,CARGPTPPYEQYF
TRBV27,CASSLGGRYEQYF
TRBV5-4,CASSSGLAGVGETQYF
TRBV7-9,CASSLEGGASPLHF